The table lists the clone carrying this T cell receptor (beta chain) with a few counts. Its matching antigen is unknown. Possible read error: a much larger clone is one base away. The same CDR3 is also encoded by other DNA sequences in this sample. Authors' methods: Between-group CDR3 differences, defined by clinicopathological status, yielded a distant-metastasis classifier for papillary thyroid cancer. TCRdb re-clonotyped the PCR reads via MiXCR. The V and J calls and clone size come from TCRdb's table, not from the authors' own analysis. The sample yields approximately 40,000 clones, 10% to 12% seen once. These data originate in a study of metastatic and nonmetastatic thyroid tumors. Study-level background: Where malignant and benign thyroid patients were concerned, repertoires were compared across blood and tumor or nodule tissue. Findings of the study overall: Reports indicated that malignant thyroid tumors showed significantly higher TCR beta diversity than benign nodules did, in blood and tumor.

V lost 10 bases and J 3 bases, leaving 14 bases between the germline ends. This CDR3 comprises 13 residues. Germline V CDR1 and CDR2: KGHDR, SFDVKD. Not a single patient had been given any form of treatment at any point before undergoing thyroid surgery. Sequencing used blood. J is TRBJ2-5 and V is TRBV24-1; D possibly matches TRBD1 or TRBD2 (5 bases each). The sequence derives from a female donor with papillary thyroid cancer or a benign thyroid nodule (not recorded which). Some clones in this sample may be carry-over from other donors' samples. In DNA, the CDR3 is TGTGCCACATCCCGGGGCTCGGAAGAGACCCAGTACTTC. Amino acid sequence: CATSRGSEETQYF.